The 28 T cell receptor beta chains given below trace back to one sample, sequenced in a study of vaccination effects on CD4 cells after COVID-19. Antigen-specific CD4+ T cell clonotypes were called by their expansion after viral peptide-pool culture in ViraFEST. A 10-day culture period preceded the isolation of CD4+ T cells. Each vaccine recipient was nucleocapsid antibody negative and had no prior SARS-CoV-2 infection. Antigen specificity for these receptors is unknown. This table comes from immunoSEQ multiplex PCR, and its TCRdb copy is limited to in-frame clones, with some not included. The table has approximately 28,000 clones, roughly 73% seen once. The specimen was CD4+ T cells from PBMCs cultured with HCoV-NL63 spike peptides, collected before COVID-19 vaccination. These TCRs come from a human donor who received a COVID-19 vaccine.

This sequence joins TRBV24-1 and TRBJ2-1; tentatively, D is TRBD1 (7 bases). V gave up 0 bases and J gave up 1 base, with 9 bases separating them. The CDR3 contains 16 residues. CDR1 KGHDR and CDR2 SFDVKD come from the germline V gene. In DNA, the CDR3 is TGTGCCACCAGTGATTTGTCAGGGGGGTCCTACAATGAGCAGTTCTTC. Its translation: CATSDLSGGSYNEQFF.

The chain uses TRBV3-1 (or the pseudogene TRBV3-2) and TRBJ2-1; 8 positions agree with TRBD2. CDR3 length: 16 residues. Germline V gives CDR1 LGHDT, CDR2 YNNKEL (reference sequence). V shed 3 bases and J 7 bases; nucleotides not matched to a gene: 11. The DNA of the CDR3 is TGTGCCAGCAGCCAGGGGCGGTTACGGGAGGGGAATGAGCAGTTCTTC. Protein sequence: CASSQGRLREGNEQFF.

The gene calls are TRBV9 and TRBJ2-3, with D possibly TRBD2 on 6 matching bases. Trimming cost V 0 bases and J 0 bases, with 11 bases left between them. The V gene's germline CDR1 is SGDLS and CDR2 YYNGEE. This CDR3 comprises 16 residues. CDR3 in amino acids: CASSVAGGTSTDTQYF. The CDR3 nucleotides are TGTGCCAGCAGCGTAGCTGGGGGGACTAGCACAGATACGCAGTATTTT.

This clone was counted a single time. The chain carries TRBV3-1 (or the pseudogene TRBV3-2) and TRBJ2-7, with D perhaps TRBD2 (5 bases). Trimming cost V 5 bases and J 4 bases, with 15 bases left between them. Per the germline V gene, CDR1 is LGHDT and CDR2 is YNNKEL (reference sequence). This CDR3 is built from 14 residues. CDR3: CASSDTSAFYEQYF. The CDR3 DNA reads TGTGCCAGCAGCGACACTAGTGCCTTTTACGAGCAGTACTTC.

V gene TRBV18 combines with J gene TRBJ1-1; D is possibly TRBD1 (6 bases). Germline lookup yields CDR1 KGHSH and CDR2 LQKENI. The length of the CDR3 is 16 residues. The ends were cut back, 3 bases at V and 1 base at J, with 15 bases in the middle. The CDR3 loop is CASSPSRGLGNTEAFF. CDR3 DNA: TGTGCCAGCTCACCCAGCAGGGGTCTTGGGAACACTGAAGCTTTCTTT.

V is TRBV7-9 and J is TRBJ2-2; 10 bases are shared with TRBD2. This CDR3 is built from 16 residues. Germline CDR1 reads SEHNR; CDR2 reads FQNEAQ (reference sequence). The V gene end was trimmed by 4 bases and the J gene end by 4 bases; junction bases not matched to a gene: 6. This CDR3 is CASSSSGSWRTGELFF. In DNA form, the CDR3 reads TGTGCCAGCAGCTCTAGCGGGAGTTGGCGCACCGGGGAGCTGTTTTTT.

The chain uses TRBV2 and TRBJ1-4; D gene unclear. The CDR3 spans 15 residues. The germline gives CDR1 SNHLY, CDR2 FYNNEI. Trimming pared 6 bases from V and 4 bases from J, leaving 15 bases between. The CDR3 DNA reads as TGTGCCAGCAGCCGCAGGACGGACCTTAATGAAAAACTGTTTTTT. This codes for CASSRRTDLNEKLFF.

The chain is built from TRBV12-3 or TRBV12-4 and TRBJ1-5; D uncertain. There are 13 residues in the CDR3. Trimming left V 3 bases short and J 1 base short, with 4 bases between. The CDR3 bases are TGTGCCAGCAGTTTGACGAGCAATCAGCCCCAGCATTTT. This gives the protein CASSLTSNQPQHF.

The V and J genes are TRBV25-1 and TRBJ2-5; D not resolved. V lost 4 bases, J lost 5 bases, and 11 bases lay in between. Germline lookup yields CDR1 MGHDK and CDR2 SYGVNS. The length of the CDR3 is 13 residues. The CDR3 region is CASSGPLAETQYF. DNA of the CDR3: TGTGCCAGCAGTGGGCCGTTAGCCGAGACCCAGTACTTC.

The chain employs TRBV6-5 and TRBJ2-7; 10 nucleotides match TRBD2. V dropped 6 bases and J dropped 5; count of bases not matched to a gene: 7. From germline, CDR1 is MNHEY and CDR2 SVGAGI. CDR3 length equals 14 residues. The CDR3, as DNA: TGTGCCAGCAGGACGGGACTAGCGAACAACGAGCAGTACTTC. Translation gives CASRTGLANNEQYF.

This clone showed up just once. This rearrangement joins TRBV27 to TRBJ1-1; D is possibly TRBD1 (6 bases). V shed 7 bases and J shed 2 bases, with 14 bases lying between them. CDR3 length equals 14 residues. The germline gives CDR1 MNHEY, CDR2 SMNVEV (reference sequence). The chain's CDR3 is CASTLSQGNTEAFF. The CDR3 coding sequence is TGTGCCAGCACCCTTTCACAGGGAAACACTGAAGCTTTCTTT.

The V and J genes are TRBV9 and TRBJ1-4; 8 nucleotides line up with TRBD1. There are 15 residues in the CDR3. CDR1 is SGDLS, CDR2 YYNGEE, per germline. V was pared by 4 bases and J by 3 bases, with 5 bases of the junction left unmatched. The DNA for the CDR3 is TGTGCCAGCAGCCTTCGGACAGGGTCTAATGAAAAACTGTTTTTT. This sequence encodes CASSLRTGSNEKLFF.

V is TRBV7-2 and J is TRBJ2-2; D is undetermined. Germline assignment: CDR1 SGHTA and CDR2 FQGNSA. The CDR3 runs 16 residues. Trimming cost V 5 bases and J 5 bases, with 18 bases left between them. The CDR3 here is CASSPPLVLGTGELFF. CDR3 nucleotides: TGTGCCAGCAGCCCCCCCCTGGTTCTGGGGACCGGGGAGCTGTTTTTT.

The chain couples TRBV4-1 to TRBJ1-1; maybe TRBD1 (5 bases). CDR3 length: 17 amino acids. In germline, CDR1 is MGHRA, CDR2 YSYEKL. V lost 0 bases and J lost 0, with 14 bases in between. In DNA, the CDR3 is TGCGCCAGCAGCCAAGATAGGTACCGGGGCTTGAACACTGAAGCTTTCTTT. This gives the protein CASSQDRYRGLNTEAFF.

This clone was seen only once. The chain links TRBV6-5 to TRBJ1-3; 9 nucleotides line up with TRBD1. Germline V gene data show CDR1 as MNHEY and CDR2 as SVGAGI. The CDR3 runs 14 residues. Trimming removed 6 bases from V and 4 bases from J; junction bases left unmatched: 4. As DNA, the CDR3 is TGTGCCAGCAGCAGGACAGGGGACGGAAACACCATATATTTT. This translates into CASSRTGDGNTIYF.

The gene calls are TRBV5-1 and TRBJ2-7; 7 bases agree with TRBD1. The V gene's germline CDR1 is SGHRS and CDR2 YFSETQ. After removal of 4 bases from V and 4 bases from J, the junction contained 5 bases not matched to a gene. The CDR3 runs to 13 residues. The DNA of the CDR3 is TGCGCCAGCAGCCCAGTGACAGGGTACGAGCAGTACTTC. It specifies CASSPVTGYEQYF.

This sequence joins TRBV7-6 and TRBJ1-4; D gene unclear. CDR3 size: 16 residues. Germline V CDR1 and CDR2: SGHVS, FNYEAQ. V was clipped by 5 bases and J by 0 bases, with 13 bases between them. CDR3 nucleotide sequence: TGTGCCAGCAGCCCAAGATACAGCACAACTAATGAAAAACTGTTTTTT. Protein: CASSPRYSTTNEKLFF.

The gene calls are TRBV5-6 and TRBJ2-1; D not resolved. Germline assignment: CDR1 SGHDT and CDR2 YYEEEE. This CDR3 spans 12 amino acids. V was trimmed by 4 bases and J by 3 bases, leaving 5 bases between them. The CDR3 protein is CASSVDYNEQFF. CDR3 DNA sequence: TGTGCCAGCAGCGTCGACTACAATGAGCAGTTCTTC.

This chain connects TRBV12-5 to TRBJ2-7; 8 bases match TRBD2. The length of the CDR3 is 16 residues. J gave up 0 bases and V 1 base, and 5 bases lay outside the gene matches. The germline V gene has CDR1 LGHNT and CDR2 FRNRAP. The DNA for the CDR3 is TGTGCTAGTGGTTTGGGAGCGGGGGACCCCTCCTACGAGCAGTACTTC. Its protein is CASGLGAGDPSYEQYF.

This chain links TRBV27 with TRBJ2-1; D call uncertain. V was shortened by 7 bases and J by 4 bases, with 11 bases between the two germline ends. Germline V gene lookup returns CDR1 MNHEY and CDR2 SMNVEV (reference sequence). The CDR3 totals 13 residues. The CDR3 sequence is CASKRVLYNEQFF. DNA of the CDR3: TGTGCCAGCAAAAGGGTACTATACAATGAGCAGTTCTTC.

The V gene is TRBV4-2, the J gene TRBJ2-7; 8 positions match TRBD1. Losses at the gene ends were 3 bases for V and 2 bases for J; bases not matched to a gene: 3. The CDR3 spans 14 residues. The germline V gene encodes CDR1 LGHNA and CDR2 YNFKEQ. CDR3 sequence reads: CASSQGTGTYEQYF. CDR3 sequence (DNA): TGTGCCAGCAGCCAGGGGACAGGAACCTACGAGCAGTACTTC.

The chain is built from TRBV27 and TRBJ1-1, with D hard to call. The CDR3 length is 13 residues. Germline-derived CDR1 and CDR2 are MNHEY and SMNVEV (reference sequence). Trimming stripped 5 bases from V and 5 bases from J, with 12 bases between. This CDR3 reads CASSQAVGTEAFF. DNA for the CDR3: TGTGCCAGCAGTCAAGCGGTTGGGACTGAAGCTTTCTTT.

The chain recombines TRBV5-4 with TRBJ2-7; 12 nucleotides align to TRBD2. J was trimmed by 2 bases and V by 4 bases; bases with no gene match: 4. CDR1 SGHNT and CDR2 YYREEE come from the germline V gene (reference sequence). CDR3 length: 15 residues. The CDR3 sequence: CASSTGLAGTYEQYF. CDR3 in DNA: TGTGCCAGCAGCACCGGACTAGCGGGAACCTACGAGCAGTACTTC.

This clone has a single count. This rearrangement joins TRBV4-1 to TRBJ1-1, with 7 bases matching TRBD1. The J segment lost 5 bases and the V segment lost 1 base, leaving 10 bases of the junction unmatched. The CDR3 extends over 16 amino acids. Germline V lookup: CDR1 MGHRA, CDR2 YSYEKL. CDR3: CASSQAGTARGTEAFF. In DNA form, the CDR3 reads TGCGCCAGCAGCCAAGCCGGGACAGCCCGGGGAACTGAAGCTTTCTTT.

Here the CDR3 reads CASSLGQDQPQHF. The CDR3 bases are TGTGCCAGCAGCTTAGGACAAGATCAGCCCCAGCATTTT. The genes are TRBV7-9 and TRBJ1-5; D not certain. Trimming left V 1 base short and J 5 bases short, with 6 bases between. Germline CDR1 and CDR2: SEHNR and FQNEAQ (reference sequence). The CDR3 loop spans 13 amino acids.

CDR3 loop: CASSREEFLKTQYF. The CDR3, as DNA: TGCGCCAGCAGCAGAGAGGAGTTTTTAAAGACCCAGTACTTC. The chain couples TRBV5-1 to TRBJ2-5; D unclear. Germline V gene data show CDR1 as SGHRS and CDR2 as YFSETQ. The CDR3 runs to 14 residues. Trimming removed 4 bases at V and 6 bases at J, with 16 bases between.

Concerning this clone itself: Other nucleotide sequences in the sample specify the same CDR3. This chain joins TRBV27 and TRBJ2-7; TRBD1 matches 8 bases. The CDR3 spans 15 residues. The ends lost 5 bases at V and 0 bases at J; junction bases unmatched: 6. The germline CDR1 and CDR2 sequences are MNHEY and SMNVEV (reference sequence). The CDR3 loop reads CASSLRGQGSYEQYF. The CDR3 DNA reads as TGTGCCAGCAGTCTCAGAGGACAGGGCTCCTACGAGCAGTACTTC.

The chain has TRBV7-2 and TRBJ1-1; maybe TRBD1 (6 bases). The germline CDR1 and CDR2 sequences are SGHTA and FQGNSA. V was clipped by 11 bases and J by 4 bases, with 14 bases between them. The CDR3 totals 12 residues. CDR3 coding DNA: TGTGCCGCTTTCAGGGGTCCCACTGAAGCTTTCTTT. It translates to CAAFRGPTEAFF.